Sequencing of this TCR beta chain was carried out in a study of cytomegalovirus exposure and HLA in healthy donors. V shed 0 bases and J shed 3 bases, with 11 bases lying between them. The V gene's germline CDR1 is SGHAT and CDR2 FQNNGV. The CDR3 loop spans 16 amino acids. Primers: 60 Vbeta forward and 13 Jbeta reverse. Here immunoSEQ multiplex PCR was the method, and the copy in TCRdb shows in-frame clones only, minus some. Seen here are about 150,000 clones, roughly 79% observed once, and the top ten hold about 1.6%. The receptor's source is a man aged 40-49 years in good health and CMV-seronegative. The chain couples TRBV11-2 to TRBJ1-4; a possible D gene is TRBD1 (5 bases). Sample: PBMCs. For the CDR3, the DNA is TGTGCCAGCAGCTTAGAGGGCGGGGACTCTAATGAAAAACTGTTTTTT. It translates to CASSLEGGDSNEKLFF.